These 18 T cell receptor beta chains came from one sample sequenced in a study. In TCRdb, the RT-PCR reads were re-called with MiXCR into one record per CDR3 protein. The table lists 650,000 to 800,000 distinct CDR3 sequences, approximately 14% of them singletons. The sample consisted of memory CD4+ T cells from blood. The source of these receptors is a female donor in good health, serving as a healthy control.

Points on this clonotype: A much more abundant neighbour one base away suggests this may be a read error. V usage is TRBV20-1 and J usage is TRBJ2-3; D remains unclear. V lost 3 bases and J lost 0, with 4 bases in between. Germline assignment: CDR1 DFQATT and CDR2 SNEGSKA (reference sequence). This CDR3 is built from 12 residues. The CDR3 loop is CSARYSTDTQYF. The CDR3 nucleotides are TGCAGTGCTAGGTACAGCACAGATACGCAGTATTTT.

This clonotype was detected a few times. The chain is built from TRBV28 and TRBJ1-5; perhaps TRBD1 as D (5 bases). With 6 bases removed from V and 0 bases from J, the gap between germline ends came to 12 bases. CDR1 and CDR2 (germline): MDHEN, SYDVKM. The CDR3 consists of 15 residues. The CDR3 protein is CASRFTGHSNQPQHF. CDR3 in DNA: TGTGCCAGCAGATTTACAGGTCATAGCAATCAGCCCCAGCATTTT.

This clonotype has ten or more counts. V gene TRBV20-1 combines with J gene TRBJ1-2, with TRBD1 identical over 9 bases. The CDR3 totals 13 residues. V shed 3 bases, J shed 4 bases, and the junction held 3 bases outside the gene matches. Germline V gene lookup returns CDR1 DFQATT and CDR2 SNEGSKA (reference sequence). As DNA, the CDR3 is TGCAGTGCTAGGGACAGGGGAGGCTATGGCTACACCTTC. Its protein is CSARDRGGYGYTF.

J is TRBJ2-7 and V is TRBV6-5; D is possibly TRBD1 (6 bases). The CDR3 has 13 residues. V gave up 2 bases and J gave up 3 bases, with 8 bases separating them. CDR1 is MNHEY and CDR2 is SVGAGI in the germline V gene. The CDR3 loop reads CASSYRQDYEQYF. CDR3 in DNA: TGTGCCAGCAGTTACCGACAGGACTACGAGCAGTACTTC.

This clonotype was seen just once. The chain joins TRBV5-1 to TRBJ1-3, with 7 bases identical to TRBD1. CDR3 length equals 15 residues. V dropped 4 bases and J dropped 0; count of bases not matched to a gene: 4. Germline CDR1 reads SGHRS; CDR2 reads YFSETQ. DNA of the CDR3: TGCGCCAGCAGCACAGGGGCCCTCTCTGGAAACACCATATATTTT. This encodes CASSTGALSGNTIYF.

This clonotype was found a few times. The rearrangement joins TRBV7-2 to TRBJ1-2; the D is unclear. V lost 0 bases to trimming and J lost 8 bases, with 10 bases between them. The CDR3 totals 13 residues. CDR1 is SGHTA and CDR2 is FQGNSA in the germline V gene. The CDR3 DNA sequence: TGTGCCAGCAGCTTAGCGGAGCGAGGAGGCTACACCTTC. This sequence encodes CASSLAERGGYTF. The entire variable domain, with the rest obtained from reference TRBV7-2 and TRBJ1-2, is as follows: GAGVSQSPSNKVTEKGKDVELRCDPISGHTALYWYRQSLGQGLEFLIYFQGNSAPDKSGLPSDRFSAERTGGSVSTLTIQRTQQEDSAVYLCASSLAERGGYTFGSGTRLTVV.

The table lists this clonotype with a few counts. The CDR3 loop is CASSQGTSGSGYEQYF. The CDR3 DNA follows: TGTGCCAGCAGCCAAGGGACTAGCGGGAGTGGATACGAGCAGTACTTC. V and J are TRBV4-2 and TRBJ2-7, with 13 bases matching TRBD2. The V gene end was trimmed by 1 base and the J gene end by 4 bases; junction bases not matched to a gene: 4. Germline loops: CDR1 LGHNA, CDR2 YNFKEQ. The CDR3 has 16 residues.

This clonotype was found many times. The chain couples TRBV6-5 to TRBJ1-3; TRBD1 matches 10 bases. In germline, CDR1 is MNHEY, CDR2 SVGAGI. CDR3 size: 16 residues. J lost 2 bases, V lost 6 bases, and 7 bases had no gene match. The CDR3 nucleotides are TGTGCCAGCAGCCGGGACAGGGGATGGACTGGAAACACCATATATTTT. This translates into CASSRDRGWTGNTIYF.

This clonotype was counted ten times or more. The chain recombines TRBV7-2 with TRBJ2-7, with D possibly TRBD2 on 6 matching bases. This CDR3 contains 16 residues. Trimming left V 5 bases short and J 2 bases short, with 19 bases between. CDR1 SGHTA and CDR2 FQGNSA come from the germline V gene. CDR3 in DNA: TGTGCCAGCAGCACTTACTCCGGAGGGAGGCCCTACGAGCAGTACTTC. Its translation: CASSTYSGGRPYEQYF.

This chain uses TRBV6-1 with TRBJ2-2, with 12 nucleotides matching TRBD2. V trimming: 7 bases; J trimming: 2 bases; junction bases outside the gene matches: 5. The CDR3 length is 16 residues. Germline V gene data show CDR1 as MNHNS and CDR2 as SASEGT. As DNA, the CDR3 is TGTGCCAGCACCCTAGCGGGAGGGCCCAACACCGGGGAGCTGTTTTTT. Its protein is CASTLAGGPNTGELFF.

The V call is TRBV18, the J call TRBJ2-2; 10 bases align to TRBD1. This CDR3 comprises 14 residues. Germline V gene data show CDR1 as KGHSH and CDR2 as LQKENI. Trimming cost V 1 base and J 9 bases; bases outside gene matches: 2. DNA of the CDR3: TGTGCCAGCTCACCACGGGACAGGGGCCGGGAGCTGTTTTTT. It encodes CASSPRDRGRELFF.

This clonotype showed up just a few times. The rearrangement uses TRBV7-6 and TRBJ2-1; no reliable D call. CDR3 length equals 13 residues. Germline V lookup: CDR1 SGHVS, CDR2 FNYEAQ. V was trimmed by 5 bases and J by 8 bases, leaving 13 bases between them. The CDR3: CASSRSGSDEQFF. Written as DNA, the CDR3 is TGTGCCAGCAGCAGATCGGGCTCGGATGAGCAGTTCTTC.

This clonotype was observed a single time. The chain uses TRBV28 and TRBJ2-7; D might be TRBD1 (5 bases). The germline V gene has CDR1 MDHEN and CDR2 SYDVKM. The CDR3 has 14 amino acids. V gave up 6 bases and J gave up 7 bases, with 19 bases separating them. The CDR3 loop reads CASSLGARGGEQYF. CDR3 nucleotides: TGTGCCAGCAGCCTAGGGGCCAGAGGTGGGGAGCAGTACTTC.

This clonotype showed up many times. The chain joins TRBV20-1 to TRBJ2-7; 7 bases match TRBD1. V trimming: 6 bases; J trimming: 2 bases; junction bases outside the gene matches: 10. In germline, CDR1 is DFQATT, CDR2 SNEGSKA (reference sequence). The CDR3 spans 14 residues. The CDR3 loop reads CSAVTGTATYEQYF. In DNA, the CDR3 is TGCAGTGCGGTTACCGGGACAGCTACCTACGAGCAGTACTTC.

The J gene is TRBJ2-3, the V gene TRBV10-3, with TRBD2 identical over 10 bases. This CDR3 has 16 amino acids. V shed 4 bases and J 6 bases; nucleotides not matched to a gene: 10. CDR1 and CDR2 (germline): ENHRY, SYGVKD. Here the CDR3 DNA reads TGTGCCATCAGTGGGTCAACCGGGACTAGCGTCGATACGCAGTATTTT. As protein: CAISGSTGTSVDTQYF.

This chain links TRBV3-1 with TRBJ2-6; D is perhaps TRBD1 or TRBD2 (6 bases each). V lost 4 bases and J lost 4, with 11 bases in between. The CDR3 spans 15 residues. CDR1 and CDR2 (germline): LGHDT, YNNKEL (reference sequence). As DNA, the CDR3 is TGTGCCAGCAGCCTGCCGGGGGCCGGGGCCAACGTCCTGACTTTC. Its protein product is CASSLPGAGANVLTF.

This clonotype showed up just a few times. This chain connects TRBV4-1 to TRBJ2-7, with D possibly TRBD1 on 6 matching bases. Trimming took off 1 base at V and 4 bases at J, with 14 bases between the two ends. The CDR3 is 15 amino acids. Germline V CDR1 and CDR2: MGHRA, YSYEKL. The CDR3 is CASSQGYQGRYEQYF. In DNA, the CDR3 is TGCGCCAGCAGCCAAGGGTACCAGGGGCGATACGAGCAGTACTTC.

This clonotype was counted many times. The chain employs TRBV20-1 and TRBJ2-1; 8 bases fit TRBD1. CDR3 length: 15 amino acids. Trimming took 6 bases from V and 0 from J; bases not matched to a gene: 7. In germline, CDR1 is DFQATT, CDR2 SNEGSKA (reference sequence). CDR3 coding DNA: TGCAGTGCCAGAAGACAGGGGAGCTCCTACAATGAGCAGTTCTTC. It specifies CSARRQGSSYNEQFF.